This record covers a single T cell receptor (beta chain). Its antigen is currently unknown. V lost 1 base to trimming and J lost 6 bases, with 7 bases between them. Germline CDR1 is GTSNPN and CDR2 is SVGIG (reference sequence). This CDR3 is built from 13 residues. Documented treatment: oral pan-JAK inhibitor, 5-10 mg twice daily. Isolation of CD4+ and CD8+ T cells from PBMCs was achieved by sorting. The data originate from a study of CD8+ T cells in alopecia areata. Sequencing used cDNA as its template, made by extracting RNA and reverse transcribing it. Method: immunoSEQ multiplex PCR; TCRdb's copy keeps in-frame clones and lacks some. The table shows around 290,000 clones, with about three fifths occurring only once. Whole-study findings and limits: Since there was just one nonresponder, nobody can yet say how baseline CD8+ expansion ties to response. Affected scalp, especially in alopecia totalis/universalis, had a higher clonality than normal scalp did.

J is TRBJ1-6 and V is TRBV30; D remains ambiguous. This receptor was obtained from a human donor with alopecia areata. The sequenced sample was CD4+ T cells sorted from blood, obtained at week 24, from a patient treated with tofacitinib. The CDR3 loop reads CAWSGAPNSPLHF. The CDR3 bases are TGTGCCTGGAGTGGGGCACCTAATTCACCCCTCCACTTT.